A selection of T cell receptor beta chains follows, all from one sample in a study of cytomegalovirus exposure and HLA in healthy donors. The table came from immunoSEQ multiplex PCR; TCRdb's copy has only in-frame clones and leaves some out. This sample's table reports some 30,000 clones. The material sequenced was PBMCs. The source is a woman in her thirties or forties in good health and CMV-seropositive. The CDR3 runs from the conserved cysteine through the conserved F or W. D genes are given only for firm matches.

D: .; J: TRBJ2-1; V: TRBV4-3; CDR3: CASSHLPGLGYNEQFF
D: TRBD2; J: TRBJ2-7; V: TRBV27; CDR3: CASTRLAGDYEQYF
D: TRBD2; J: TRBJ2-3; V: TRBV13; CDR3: CASSLQREGIDTQYF
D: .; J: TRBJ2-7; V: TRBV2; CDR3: CATGQTLYEQYF
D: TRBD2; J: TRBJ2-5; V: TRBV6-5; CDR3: CASSRGTSGKETQYF
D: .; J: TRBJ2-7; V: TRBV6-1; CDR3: CASSELPGHPYEQYF
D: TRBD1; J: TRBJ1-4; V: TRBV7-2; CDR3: CASSLVSGGEKLFF
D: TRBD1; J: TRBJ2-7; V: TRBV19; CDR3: CASSIDRGPYEQYF
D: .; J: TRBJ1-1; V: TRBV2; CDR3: CASWRPNTEAFF
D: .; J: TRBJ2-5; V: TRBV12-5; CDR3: CASGLGQVGETQYF
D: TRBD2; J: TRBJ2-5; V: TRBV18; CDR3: CASSRGRPRRETQYF
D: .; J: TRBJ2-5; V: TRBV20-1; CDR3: CSARAPETQYF
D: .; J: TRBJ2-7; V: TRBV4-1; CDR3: CASSQEGGGGIYEQYF
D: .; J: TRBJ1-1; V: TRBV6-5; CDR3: CASSSYLGGLDTEAFF
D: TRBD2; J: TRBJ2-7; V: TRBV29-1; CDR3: CSVETSGSDEQYF
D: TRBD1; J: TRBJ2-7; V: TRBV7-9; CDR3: CASSLRGQGYEQYF